Detailed here is one T cell receptor beta chain. This clone is a singleton in its sample. Its antigen remains unidentified. Base qualities are missing; no much larger clone stands one base away. These data come from a study of cytomegalovirus exposure and HLA in healthy donors (dated by TCRdb to 2017 to 2019). Study-wide context: An earlier analysis of several hundred of the donors reported approximately 300 Gb of sequence data and 117 million unique TCR beta sequences obtained from some 200 million T cells. An early release covering 500 to 750 HLA-typed donors comprised about 300 gigabases of sequencing data and 85 million or so unique TCR sequences. The genetic ancestry cluster associated with self-reported Caucasian donors included over 65% of the approximately 430 genotyped donors. The study aimed to test whether signatures of past pathogen exposure could be identified by cataloging public T cell receptors. The study profiled the T cell repertoires of hundreds of subjects by immunosequencing and related them to cytomegalovirus serostatus. A separate validation cohort of over a hundred different subjects was used in addition to the approximately 700-subject first cohort. To predict cytomegalovirus infection status, the study combined high-throughput TCR immunosequencing, statistical association of individual TCRs with disease status, and machine learning. A later analysis re-examined previously published TCR beta repertoires from more than 600 donors and added high-resolution HLA genotyping to investigate patterns of TCR occurrence. Rather than using new phenotypic data, the later analysis identified candidate immune exposures from TCR beta sequences and from how often those sequences occurred across donors. To decide whether each TCR beta V gene segment behaved as functional or pseudogenic, an earlier analysis of some 570 of the donors relied on high-throughput TCR beta sequencing. Donor age, sex, ethnicity and CMV serostatus were collected together with the repertoire data. A later genetic analysis took genome-wide SNP genotypes for about three fifths of the 666 donors and used that subset as a discovery cohort. Every repertoire in the discovery cohort had been generated on one and the same sequencing platform. Both class I and class II loci were covered by HLA typing, at four-digit resolution. The number of typed donors differed by locus: 629-630 for A, B, C, DRB1 and DQB1; 522 for DQA1; around 580 for DPA1; and roughly 450 for DPB1. About five DR-DQ haplotypes were treated as single units for association and clustering because of strong linkage in the cohort. Among some 400 genotyped donors of the cohort, an average of approximately 240,000 unique TCR beta nucleotide sequences were sequenced per donor, roughly a sixth of them non-productive. Paper-wide results and their limitations: The sequencing pipeline was judged likely to have produced a cluster of highly shared sequence variants as a technical artifact. The presence/absence analyses assumed that sequencing depth was roughly uniform across donors, and that assumption may not be true. In vitro tests confirmed that a few of the cytomegalovirus-associated TCR beta chains recognize cytomegalovirus antigens. Most TCR sequences were observed very rarely across donors, whereas some public TCRs were present in many individuals. In this cohort, only TCR beta chains were sequenced, and detectable features were limited by the absence of alpha or paired-chain data. In an earlier analysis of 587 of the donors, most TCR beta V segments appeared in productive rearrangements about 90% or about 30% of the time, broadly matching IMGT annotations. Linkage disequilibrium might explain the correlated functional status among segregating V segments, but an unknown experimental factor could not be excluded. A later genetic analysis reported fewer N-insertions in productive TCRs among donors in an Asian-associated ancestry cluster than the roughly 690-donor mean. The classifier was reported to diagnose cytomegalovirus status with high specificity and sensitivity in both the original cohort and the validation cohort. Because the 87-base-pair reads could not distinguish some IMGT-functional V segments, including TRBV6-2 and TRBV6-3, those segments were excluded. A later analysis found that TCR association rates varied across HLA loci, with DRB1 alleles showing the most associated TCRs and HLA-C alleles the fewest. Most CMV-associated TCR beta chains appeared to be HLA-restricted in a later analysis, and the HLA associations seemed to be driven largely by CMV exposure. In the study, approximately 150 TCR beta chains were listed as associated with cytomegalovirus. The only immune exposure information available for the cohort was CMV serostatus. At a false discovery rate of 0.05, a later analysis linked some 17,000 TCR beta sequences to specific HLA alleles. According to the authors, the approach could potentially be generalized to other disease states and immunological phenotypes. Assigning TCR associations to individual alleles was difficult when HLA alleles, especially DR and DQ, strongly co-occurred. Because counts were too low, around 18 rarely observed V segments, including chromosome 9 orphons, were left out of the earlier analysis of a few hundred of the donors. A further reported finding was that TCR beta sequences accurately predicted the HLA-A and HLA-B alleles for most subjects in the first cohort. HLA typing was unavailable for some donors at each locus, so association tests used only the typed subset. A later analysis reported that several top co-occurrence clusters appeared linked to parvovirus B19, influenza, CMV and Epstein-Barr virus. An association between a missense DCLRE1C variant and V-gene and J-gene trimming of TCR beta chains was found in a later genetic analysis and replicated in an independent cohort. A later analysis found that HLA-associated TCR beta chains were more clonally expanded and had lower generation probabilities than equally common non-associated chains.

V lost 1 base and J lost 4 bases, and the count of bases not matched to a germline gene is 3. The germline V gene (reference sequence) sets CDR1 to MNHEY and CDR2 to SMNVEV. From the cysteine up to the phenylalanine, the CDR3 has a length of 16 residues. The retained sequence is limited to the CDR3, 48 bases, with the frame set at the first base. The cohort was made up of under 800 healthy bone marrow donors. All cohort members were sampled while nominally healthy, although unrecorded immune exposures were likely present. The donor was CMV seropositive and belonged to the group of some 290 seropositive cohort members. Each donor provided a peripheral blood sample, and peripheral blood mononuclear cells were used for TCR beta sequencing. Genomic DNA extraction from the blood cell samples was performed with the Qiagen DNeasy Blood Extraction Kit. Library method: the immunoSEQ multiplex PCR assay. For the multiplex PCR, a mixture combining 60 forward primers for TCR Vbeta segments and 13 reverse primers for TCR Jbeta segments was used. Amplification of the CDR3 region of rearranged TCR beta genes was performed with a multiplex PCR assay on genomic DNA. The amplified TCR beta libraries were sequenced on the Illumina HiSeq System as 87-base-pair reads. In the original analysis: In a later analysis, some 80 million unique TCR beta chains were counted across the approximately 670 repertoires, and around 11 million of these chains were shared by at least two donors. A nearest-neighbor algorithm error-corrected the raw reads and collapsed the reads into unique sequences, merging closely related sequences to remove PCR and sequencing errors. Alignment of CDR3 sequences to IMGT reference sequences was used to assign V, D and J gene segments. For a sequence to be retained, a match of at least six nucleotides to both a V gene segment and a J gene segment was required. Rearrangements were classified as productive when the CDR3 lacked stop codons and remained in frame with V and J, and all other rearrangements were classified as non-productive. Following IMGT convention, CDR3 was defined as the stretch from the second conserved V-encoded cysteine to the conserved J-encoded phenylalanine. In an earlier analysis of some 550 of the donors, sequences lacking an unambiguous match to a single V gene segment were excluded. An earlier analysis of 587 of the donors classified V segments as functional when productive rearrangements were above 56.7% and as segregating when the standard deviation between donors was above 5%. A statistical classification framework was built for diagnosing cytomegalovirus status from the catalog of TCR beta chain sequences. V and J gene assignment, in a later analysis, came from comparing TCR nucleotide sequences with IMGT/GENE-DB human TR gene sequences. Using the TCRdist pipeline, a later analysis assigned CDR3 sequences along with most-parsimonious VDJ recombination scenarios. In a later analysis, each TCR beta chain was defined by its CDR3 amino acid sequence together with its V-gene family, and reads without a unique V-gene family were excluded. In a later analysis, a few hundred highly shared, low-generation-probability nucleotide sequences were removed to address suspected cross-contamination and a sequencing artifact. For each public chain, a later analysis derived a clonal expansion index from normalized ranks of inferred template counts within each repertoire. A later analysis computed generation probabilities with a VDJ recombination model fitted to out-of-frame rearrangements, and checked the results against IGoR. In a later analysis, hypergeometric tests were used to score TCR-TCR, TCR-HLA and TCR-CMV co-occurrence, with a repertoire-size bias correction applied to TCR pairs. In a later analysis, false discovery rates were estimated by permuting HLA or CMV assignments 20 times. In a later analysis, co-occurring TCRs were grouped with DBSCAN, and TCRdist sequence similarity was added when clustering was performed within HLA-allele-positive subsets. Repertoires with fewer than 30,000 or more than 120,000 public chains, plus five repertoires with anomalous nucleotide sharing, were excluded from co-occurrence clustering. The table comes from immuneACCESS by way of TCRdb, which keeps in-frame sequences with V and J called. Part of the clones is missing from these tables; in studies checked, under half for an unresolved V gene and the rest for unknown reasons. That table furnishes V, J and clone size, whereas the DNA furnished D and trimming. The table for this sample lists 59,000 or so clones; less than 85% of them were counted only once. Almost 7% of the sample lies in the top ten.

The clonotype originates from a man younger than 45 in good health and CMV-seropositive. The chain was built from TRBV27 and TRBJ2-1; the central 11 bases match TRBD1. Sequenced material: PBMCs. The bases are TGTGCCAGCAGTTTATGGGGGACAGGGGGTTACAATGAGCAGTTCTTC. This is translated as CASSLWGTGGYNEQFF.